These T cell receptor beta chains were read from a single sample in a study of blood T cell repertoires in COVID-19. Libraries were prepared by immunoSEQ multiplex PCR; TCRdb keeps only in-frame clonotypes and omits some of them. The sample consists of 200,000 or so clones, approximately 92% of them appearing once. Material: PBMCs or T cells enriched from blood (not recorded which). These receptors originate from a woman aged 18-30 years in a cohort exposed to, infected with or recovered from COVID-19 (not recorded which). Both conserved end residues are part of each CDR3. Each record gives: J gene, V gene, D gene, clone size, CDR3 protein. The D gene is left open where the match is weak. Some rows have no size entry. The others give once, few or many, or a class for an expanded clone.

J: TRBJ2-5; V: TRBV27; D: NA; size: once; CDR3: CASSLVGDRETQYF
J: TRBJ1-1; V: TRBV11-3; D: NA; size: NA; CDR3: CASSRHLINTEAFF
J: TRBJ1-6; V: TRBV19; D: TRBD1; size: NA; CDR3: CASSIVTGTGISPLHF
J: TRBJ1-2; V: TRBV10-3; D: TRBD1; size: NA; CDR3: CAIGGQAGTYGYTF
J: TRBJ1-4; V: TRBV24-1; D: NA; size: NA; CDR3: CATVKSEKLFF
J: TRBJ1-2; V: TRBV27; D: TRBD1; size: few; CDR3: CASRTGFNGYTF
J: TRBJ2-1; V: TRBV2; D: TRBD2; size: NA; CDR3: CASVSGRAGNEQFF
J: TRBJ1-1; V: TRBV4-1; D: NA; size: NA; CDR3: CASSQEGRAEAFF
J: TRBJ2-6; V: TRBV4-2; D: NA; size: once; CDR3: CASSQDRNSEGLGGANVLTF
J: TRBJ2-3; V: TRBV5-8; D: NA; size: once; CDR3: CASSPGDTQYF
J: TRBJ2-3; V: TRBV4-2; D: NA; size: NA; CDR3: CASSPGRVAAIPGTDTQYF
J: TRBJ2-7; V: TRBV5-1; D: NA; size: NA; CDR3: CASSLVGSSYEQYF
J: TRBJ1-2; V: TRBV7-9; D: NA; size: NA; CDR3: CASTRSGGAYYGYTF
J: TRBJ1-1; V: TRBV6-5; D: TRBD1; size: few; CDR3: CASSYQGVTFF
J: TRBJ1-4; V: TRBV2; D: NA; size: NA; CDR3: CASKADSGNEKLFF
J: TRBJ1-5; V: TRBV27; D: NA; size: NA; CDR3: CASSLYQGSNQPQHF
J: TRBJ2-6; V: TRBV28; D: TRBD1; size: NA; CDR3: CASVPGQGRSGANVLTF
J: TRBJ2-5; V: TRBV5-1; D: TRBD1; size: once; CDR3: CASSLTTGGLNLLETQYF
J: TRBJ1-4; V: TRBV27; D: TRBD1; size: NA; CDR3: CASSPGTGQFGNEKLFF
J: TRBJ2-7; V: TRBV7-9; D: NA; size: few; CDR3: CASSPIRTYEQYF
J: TRBJ2-5; V: TRBV9; D: NA; size: NA; CDR3: CASSVQGGETQYF
J: TRBJ2-3; V: TRBV24-1; D: TRBD2; size: NA; CDR3: CATSKPGLAASTDTQYF
J: TRBJ1-2; V: TRBV3-1/TRBV3-2; D: NA; size: NA; CDR3: CASSQDGPYGYTF
J: TRBJ2-1; V: TRBV19; D: TRBD1; size: NA; CDR3: CASSDRAGDEQFF
J: TRBJ2-7; V: TRBV19; D: NA; size: NA; CDR3: CASSIRRKRSASYEQYF
J: TRBJ2-3; V: TRBV11-2; D: TRBD2; size: NA; CDR3: CASSLDPAGESDTQYF
J: TRBJ1-5; V: TRBV2; D: NA; size: once; CDR3: CASSWTESNQPQHF
J: TRBJ1-4; V: TRBV28; D: NA; size: NA; CDR3: CASSSIPPGGTNEKLFF
J: TRBJ2-5; V: TRBV5-1; D: NA; size: NA; CDR3: CASTVGEEETQYF
J: TRBJ1-2; V: TRBV19; D: NA; size: NA; CDR3: CASTRPGQLTNYGYTF
J: TRBJ1-2; V: TRBV6-1; D: NA; size: NA; CDR3: CASSDGRGSYYGYTF
J: TRBJ1-1; V: TRBV6-6; D: NA; size: NA; CDR3: CASSYPHTGMNTEAFF
J: TRBJ2-2; V: TRBV7-3; D: NA; size: NA; CDR3: CASSYRQGGTGELFF
J: TRBJ1-3; V: TRBV25-1; D: NA; size: NA; CDR3: CASGTTGNTIYF
J: TRBJ2-7; V: TRBV27; D: NA; size: NA; CDR3: CASSSLGETPYEQYF
J: TRBJ2-3; V: TRBV6-6; D: TRBD2; size: NA; CDR3: CASNIAGGGTDTQYF
J: TRBJ2-7; V: TRBV11-2; D: TRBD1; size: NA; CDR3: CASSLGQGAWEQYF
J: TRBJ1-3; V: TRBV12-3/TRBV12-4; D: NA; size: NA; CDR3: CASQRVRGNTIYF
J: TRBJ1-5; V: TRBV4-1; D: NA; size: NA; CDR3: CASSQDIGQTFYSNQPQHF
J: TRBJ2-1; V: TRBV9; D: TRBD1; size: NA; CDR3: CASSVAGDRFSNEQFF
J: TRBJ2-1; V: TRBV24-1; D: NA; size: NA; CDR3: CATSDQRVYNEQFF
J: TRBJ2-7; V: TRBV18; D: NA; size: NA; CDR3: CASSPDSRYEQYF
J: TRBJ1-1; V: TRBV12-2; D: NA; size: NA; CDR3: CAPGGALTLNTEAFF
J: TRBJ1-3; V: TRBV2; D: NA; size: once; CDR3: CASTAREDFGNTIYF
J: TRBJ1-2; V: TRBV6-5; D: TRBD1; size: NA; CDR3: CASTPDRVYGYTF
J: TRBJ2-7; V: TRBV7-2; D: NA; size: NA; CDR3: CASSISGGSYEQYF
J: TRBJ1-5; V: TRBV6-1; D: NA; size: NA; CDR3: CASSESPGSNQPQHF
J: TRBJ1-2; V: TRBV5-8; D: TRBD1; size: NA; CDR3: CASSSGQGDYGYTF
J: TRBJ1-1; V: TRBV28; D: TRBD1; size: once; CDR3: CASSTEDRVNTEAFF
J: TRBJ1-6; V: TRBV7-6; D: NA; size: NA; CDR3: CASSFAIYNSPLHF
J: TRBJ2-3; V: TRBV4-1; D: TRBD2; size: NA; CDR3: CASSRGLAGDSDTQYF
J: TRBJ2-3; V: TRBV9; D: TRBD1; size: NA; CDR3: CASSPGTGGSTDTQYF
J: TRBJ2-1; V: TRBV7-9; D: TRBD2; size: NA; CDR3: CASSQGLAGGSSYNEQFF
J: TRBJ1-2; V: TRBV6-4; D: NA; size: NA; CDR3: CASSDRYGYTF